This TCR beta chain appears in the sequencing data of a study of control samples from healthy donors and cancer patients. Germline CDR1 and CDR2: SGDLS and YYNGEE. Deletions cut 4 bases from V and 0 bases from J, with 10 bases between. The CDR3 is 14 amino acids. Profiled with immunoSEQ multiplex PCR; TCRdb holds only in-frame clones, not every one. The table shows some 140,000 clones, with 92% occurring only once. The TCR was taken from a man aged 25-40 years in good health. The sample taken for sequencing was blood. V gene TRBV9 combines with J gene TRBJ1-2; tentatively, D is TRBD1 (6 bases). The DNA for the CDR3 is TGTGCCAGCAGCCCGGGACAAACTAACTATGGCTACACCTTC. It yields the protein CASSPGQTNYGYTF.